This TCR beta chain was recovered during a study of CD8+ T cells in alopecia areata. Details on this clone: Antigen specificity is unknown.

It was cDNA, reverse transcribed from extracted RNA, that served as the sequencing template. Produced via immunoSEQ multiplex PCR; TCRdb's table is partial and in-frame only. The sample comprises more than 200,000 clones, about two thirds of which are singletons, and 1.2% rests with the top ten. Lesional scalp punch biopsies and peripheral blood came from alopecia areata patients. Study outcomes and limitations: Researchers reported that TCR sharing among patients proved less clear than in mice, possibly HLA-linked. Sequences from scalp samples also cover resident alphabeta T cells of normal skin.

CDR3 length equals 16 residues. Looked up from germline, CDR1 is MGHRA and CDR2 is YSYEKL. V was cut by 0 bases and J by 7 bases, with 18 bases left in between. The sequencing used CD4+ T cells sorted from blood, collected at week 0. The rearrangement joins TRBV4-1 to TRBJ1-2; D might be TRBD1 (5 bases). The TCR was taken from a human donor with alopecia areata. Here the CDR3 DNA reads TGCGCCAGCAGCCAAGAGCGTGGGGGAGCCGGTGCTGGCTACACCTTC. This gives the protein CASSQERGGAGAGYTF.